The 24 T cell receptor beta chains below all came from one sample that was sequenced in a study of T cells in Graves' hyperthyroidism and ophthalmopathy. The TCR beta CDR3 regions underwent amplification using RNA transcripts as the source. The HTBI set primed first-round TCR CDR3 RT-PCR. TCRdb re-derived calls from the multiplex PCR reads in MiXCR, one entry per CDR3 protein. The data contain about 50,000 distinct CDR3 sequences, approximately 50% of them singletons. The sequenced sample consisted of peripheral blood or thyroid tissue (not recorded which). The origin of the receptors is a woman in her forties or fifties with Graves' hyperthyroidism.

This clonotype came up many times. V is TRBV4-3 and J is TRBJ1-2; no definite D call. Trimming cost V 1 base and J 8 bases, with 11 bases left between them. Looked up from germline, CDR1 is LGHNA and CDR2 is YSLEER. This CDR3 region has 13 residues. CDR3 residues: CASSQVAGSGYTF. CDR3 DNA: TGCGCCAGCAGCCAAGTTGCCGGGAGCGGCTACACCTTC.

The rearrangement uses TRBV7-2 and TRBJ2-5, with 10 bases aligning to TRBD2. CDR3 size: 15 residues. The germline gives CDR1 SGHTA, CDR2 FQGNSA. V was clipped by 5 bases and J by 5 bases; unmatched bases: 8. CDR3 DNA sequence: TGTGCCAGCAGCGTAGGGCTAGCGGGAGCTGAGACCCAGTACTTC. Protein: CASSVGLAGAETQYF.

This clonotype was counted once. For the CDR3, the DNA is TGTGCCAGCAGCACCACGACAGGGCCCTCTGCGGGAAATCAGCCCCAGCATTTT. As protein: CASSTTTGPSAGNQPQHF. The chain uses TRBV4-2 and TRBJ1-5; TRBD1 matches at 7 bases. The J segment lost 4 bases and the V segment lost 5 bases, leaving 17 bases of the junction unmatched. Germline CDR1 reads LGHNA; CDR2 reads YNFKEQ. The CDR3 covers 18 residues.

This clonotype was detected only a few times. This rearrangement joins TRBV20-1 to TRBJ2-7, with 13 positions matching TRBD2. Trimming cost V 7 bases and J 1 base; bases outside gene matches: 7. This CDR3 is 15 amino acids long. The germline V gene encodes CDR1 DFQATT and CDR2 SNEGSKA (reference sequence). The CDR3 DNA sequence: TGCAGTGGGGCCGCGACTAGCGGGAGGTCCTACGAGCAGTACTTC. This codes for CSGAATSGRSYEQYF.

The CDR3 is CSVEGQANYGYTF. DNA for the CDR3: TGCAGCGTTGAGGGGCAAGCTAACTATGGCTACACCTTC. The V call is TRBV29-1, the J call TRBJ1-2, with a weak D call TRBD1 (5 bases). The V and J ends lost 3 bases and 0 bases respectively, with 8 bases between them. This CDR3 is built from 13 residues. Germline-derived CDR1 and CDR2 are SQVTM and ANQGSEA.

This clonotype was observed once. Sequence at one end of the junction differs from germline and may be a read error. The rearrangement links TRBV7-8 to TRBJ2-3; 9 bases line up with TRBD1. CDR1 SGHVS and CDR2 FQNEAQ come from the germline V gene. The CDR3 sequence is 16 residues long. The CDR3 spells CAGSLGLGQGTDTQYF. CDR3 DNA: TGTGCCGGCAGCTTAGGCTTGGGACAGGGAACAGATACGCAGTATTTT.

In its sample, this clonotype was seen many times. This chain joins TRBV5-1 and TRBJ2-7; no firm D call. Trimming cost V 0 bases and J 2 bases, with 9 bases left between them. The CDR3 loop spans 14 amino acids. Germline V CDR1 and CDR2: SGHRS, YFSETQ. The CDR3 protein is CASSLDVGPYEQYF. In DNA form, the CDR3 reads TGCGCCAGCAGCTTGGATGTCGGACCCTACGAGCAGTACTTC.

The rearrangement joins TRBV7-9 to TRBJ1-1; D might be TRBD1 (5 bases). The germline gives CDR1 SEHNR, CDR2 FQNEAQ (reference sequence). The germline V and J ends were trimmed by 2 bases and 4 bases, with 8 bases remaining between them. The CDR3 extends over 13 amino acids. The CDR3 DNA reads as TGTGCCAGCAGCTTACCCGGGGGCACTGAAGCTTTCTTT. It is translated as CASSLPGGTEAFF.

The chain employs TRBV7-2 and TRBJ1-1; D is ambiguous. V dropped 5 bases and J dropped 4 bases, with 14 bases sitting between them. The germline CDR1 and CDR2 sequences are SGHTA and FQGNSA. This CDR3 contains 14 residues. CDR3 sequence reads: CASSEEEEGTEAFF. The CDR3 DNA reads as TGTGCCAGCAGCGAGGAGGAGGAGGGCACTGAAGCTTTCTTT.

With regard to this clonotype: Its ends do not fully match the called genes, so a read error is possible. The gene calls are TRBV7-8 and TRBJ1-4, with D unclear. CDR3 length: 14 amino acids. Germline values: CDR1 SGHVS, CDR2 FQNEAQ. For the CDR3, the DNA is TGTGCCAGCAGCCTAGGATCCACTAATGAAAGACTGTTTTTT. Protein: CASSLGSTNERLFF.

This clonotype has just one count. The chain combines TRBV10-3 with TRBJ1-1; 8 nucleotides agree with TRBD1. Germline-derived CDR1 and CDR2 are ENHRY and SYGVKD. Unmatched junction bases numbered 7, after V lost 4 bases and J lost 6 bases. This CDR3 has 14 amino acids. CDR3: CAISAQGANAEAFF. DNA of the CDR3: TGTGCCATCAGTGCGCAGGGGGCAAACGCTGAAGCTTTCTTT.

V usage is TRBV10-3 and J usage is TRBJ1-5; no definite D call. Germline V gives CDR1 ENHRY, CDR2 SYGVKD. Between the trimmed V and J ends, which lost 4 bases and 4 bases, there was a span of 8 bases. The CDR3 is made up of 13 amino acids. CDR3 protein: CAISAQVNQPQHF. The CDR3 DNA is TGTGCCATCAGTGCGCAGGTTAATCAGCCCCAGCATTTT.

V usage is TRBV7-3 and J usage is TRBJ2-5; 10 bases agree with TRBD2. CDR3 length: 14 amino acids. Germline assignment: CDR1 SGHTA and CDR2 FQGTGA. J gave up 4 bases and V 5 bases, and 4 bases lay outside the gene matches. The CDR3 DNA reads TGTGCCAGCAGCCGGGTAGCGGGAGGAGAGACCCAGTACTTC. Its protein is CASSRVAGGETQYF.

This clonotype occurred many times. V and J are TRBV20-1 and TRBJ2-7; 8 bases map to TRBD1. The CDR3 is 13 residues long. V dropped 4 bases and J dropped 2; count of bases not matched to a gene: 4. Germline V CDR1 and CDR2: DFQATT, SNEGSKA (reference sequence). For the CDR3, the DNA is TGCAGTGCTATCGACAGGGGCCCCTACGAGCAGTACTTC. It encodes CSAIDRGPYEQYF.

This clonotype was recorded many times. The CDR3 bases are TGTGCCAACCTTATGGACAGGGAAGAACAGCCCCAGCATTTT. Translating it yields CANLMDREEQPQHF. V and J are TRBV5-8 and TRBJ1-5, with TRBD1 matching over 8 bases. This CDR3 contains 14 residues. The germline V gene has CDR1 SGHTS and CDR2 YDEGEE. V shed 9 bases, J shed 7 bases, and the junction held 12 bases outside the gene matches.

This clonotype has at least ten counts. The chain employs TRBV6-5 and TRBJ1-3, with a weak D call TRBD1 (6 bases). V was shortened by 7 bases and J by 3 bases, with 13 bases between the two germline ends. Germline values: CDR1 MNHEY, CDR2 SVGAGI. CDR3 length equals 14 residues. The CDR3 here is CASNPTGLGNTIYF. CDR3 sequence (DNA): TGTGCCAGCAATCCCACAGGGCTTGGAAACACCATATATTTT.

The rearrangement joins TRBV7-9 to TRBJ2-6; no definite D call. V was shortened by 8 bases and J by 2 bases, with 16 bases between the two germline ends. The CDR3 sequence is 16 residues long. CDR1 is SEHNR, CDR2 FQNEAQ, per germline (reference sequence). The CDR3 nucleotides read TGTGCCAGCGACGACGCGGAGCAGGCTGGGGCCAACGTCCTGACTTTC. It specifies CASDDAEQAGANVLTF. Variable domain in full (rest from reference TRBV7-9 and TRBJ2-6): DTGVSQNPRHKITKRGQNVTFRCDPISEHNRLYWYRQTLGQGPEFLTYFQNEAQLEKSRLLSDRFSAERPKGSFSTLEIQRTEQGDSAMYLCASDDAEQAGANVLTFGAGSRLTVL.

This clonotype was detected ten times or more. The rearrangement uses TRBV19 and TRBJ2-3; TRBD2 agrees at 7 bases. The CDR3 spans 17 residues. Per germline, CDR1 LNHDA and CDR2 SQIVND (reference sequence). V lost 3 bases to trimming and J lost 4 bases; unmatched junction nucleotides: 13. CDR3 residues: CASSIWEAGELADTQYF. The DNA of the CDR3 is TGTGCCAGTAGTATCTGGGAGGCGGGAGAGTTAGCAGATACGCAGTATTTT.

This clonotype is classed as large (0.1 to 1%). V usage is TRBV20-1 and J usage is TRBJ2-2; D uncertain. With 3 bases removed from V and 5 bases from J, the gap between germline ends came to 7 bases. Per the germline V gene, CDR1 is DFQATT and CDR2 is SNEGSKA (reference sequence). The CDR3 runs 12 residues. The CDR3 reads CSASGRTGELFF. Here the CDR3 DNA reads TGCAGTGCTAGCGGACGGACCGGGGAGCTGTTTTTT.

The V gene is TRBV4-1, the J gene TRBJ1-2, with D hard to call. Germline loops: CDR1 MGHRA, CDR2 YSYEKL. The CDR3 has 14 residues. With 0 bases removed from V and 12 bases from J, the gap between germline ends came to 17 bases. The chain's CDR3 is CASSQDLANSGNTF. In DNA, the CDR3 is TGCGCCAGCAGCCAAGATCTCGCTAACTCTGGAAACACCTTC.

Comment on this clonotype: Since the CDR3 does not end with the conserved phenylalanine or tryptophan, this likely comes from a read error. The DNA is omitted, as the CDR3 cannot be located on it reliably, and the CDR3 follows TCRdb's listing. The CDR3 reads CASSYAIPGPT. The chain has TRBV6-6 and TRBJ2-5; the table's D call, TRBD2, has no DNA check behind it. Germline V gene lookup returns CDR1 MNHNY and CDR2 SVGAGI (reference sequence). The CDR3 is 11 amino acids long, termini counted.

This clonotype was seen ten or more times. CDR3 nucleotides: TGTGCCAGTAGTAGAGGGATCGCAGATACGCAGTATTTT. Protein sequence: CASSRGIADTQYF. The V gene is TRBV19, the J gene TRBJ2-3, with D possibly matching TRBD2 (5 bases). Trimming took 4 bases from V and 4 from J, leaving 9 bases between them. CDR3 length: 13 residues. Germline V CDR1 and CDR2: LNHDA, SQIVND (reference sequence). Using reference TRBV19 and TRBJ2-3 for the parts outside the CDR3, the full variable domain is DGGITQSPKYLFRKEGQNVTLSCEQNLNHDAMYWYRQDPGQGLRLIYYSQIVNDFQKGDIAEGYSVSREKKESFPLTVTSAQKNPTAFYLCASSRGIADTQYFGPGTRLTVL.

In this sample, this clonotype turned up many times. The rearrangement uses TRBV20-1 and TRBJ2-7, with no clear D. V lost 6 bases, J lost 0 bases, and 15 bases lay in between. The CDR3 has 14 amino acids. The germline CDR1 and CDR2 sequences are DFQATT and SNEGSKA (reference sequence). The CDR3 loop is CSAQNPGSSYEQYF. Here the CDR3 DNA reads TGCAGTGCCCAGAACCCGGGTAGCTCCTACGAGCAGTACTTC.

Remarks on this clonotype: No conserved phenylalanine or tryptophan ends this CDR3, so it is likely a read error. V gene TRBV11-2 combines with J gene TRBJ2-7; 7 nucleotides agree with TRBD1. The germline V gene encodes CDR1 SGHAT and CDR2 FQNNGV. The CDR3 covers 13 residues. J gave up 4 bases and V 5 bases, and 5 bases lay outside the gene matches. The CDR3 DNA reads TGTGCCAGCAGCCCAGGACAGGCGTACGAGCAGTACTAC. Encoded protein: CASSPGQAYEQYY.